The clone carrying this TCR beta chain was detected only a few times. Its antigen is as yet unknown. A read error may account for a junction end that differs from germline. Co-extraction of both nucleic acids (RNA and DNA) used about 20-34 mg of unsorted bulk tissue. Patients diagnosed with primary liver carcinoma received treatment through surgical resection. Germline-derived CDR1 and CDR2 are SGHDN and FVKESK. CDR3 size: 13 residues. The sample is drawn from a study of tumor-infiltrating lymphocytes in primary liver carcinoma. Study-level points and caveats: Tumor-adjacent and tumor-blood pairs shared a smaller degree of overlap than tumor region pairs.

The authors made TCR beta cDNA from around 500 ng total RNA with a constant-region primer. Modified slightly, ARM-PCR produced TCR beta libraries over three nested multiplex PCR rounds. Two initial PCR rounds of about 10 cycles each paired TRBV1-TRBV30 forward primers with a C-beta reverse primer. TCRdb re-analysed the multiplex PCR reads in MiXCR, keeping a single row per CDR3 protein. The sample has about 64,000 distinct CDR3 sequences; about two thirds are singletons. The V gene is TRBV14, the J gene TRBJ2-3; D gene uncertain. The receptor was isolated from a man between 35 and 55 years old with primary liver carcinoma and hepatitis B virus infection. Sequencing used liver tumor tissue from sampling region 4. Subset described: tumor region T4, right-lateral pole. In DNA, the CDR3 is TGTGCCAGCAACCAAGATGTGGCAGATACGCAGTATTTT. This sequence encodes CASNQDVADTQYF.